These T cell receptor beta chains were read from a single sample in a study of response to subunit inactivated influenza vaccine. TCRdb used MiXCR to reprocess the RT-PCR reads, holding one entry per CDR3 protein. The sample carries roughly 700,000 distinct CDR3 sequences, around 14% recorded once. The sample here was PBMCs from blood, taken approximately 13 days after vaccination. Source of these receptors: a man in his fifties or sixties who received an inactivated influenza vaccine. CDR3s include the opening cysteine and the closing phenylalanine or tryptophan. A D gene is named only where the DNA matches it firmly. Expanded clones are given a class, and other clones once, few, many or no size at all.

>.|TRBJ1-1|14|TRBV5-1|few
CASSSLQKNTEAFF
TGCGCCAGCAGCAGCCTCCAAAAGAACACTGAAGCTTTCTTT
>.|TRBJ2-7|15|TRBV20-1|few
CSATGGTAPTYEQYF
TGCAGTGCTACAGGCGGGACAGCTCCTACCTACGAGCAGTACTTC
>TRBD2|TRBJ2-1|17|TRBV7-9|.
CASSSAGTSGSRDEQFF
TGTGCCAGCAGCTCAGCAGGGACTAGCGGGAGTCGGGATGAGCAGTTCTTC
>.|TRBJ2-3|11|TRBV20-1|.
CSEPGADTQYF
TGCAGTGAACCAGGGGCAGATACGCAGTATTTT
>.|TRBJ2-2|16|TRBV24-1|.
CATSDPGVDGTGELFF
TGTGCCACCAGTGACCCGGGGGTTGATGGGACCGGGGAGCTGTTTTTT
>.|TRBJ1-3|15|TRBV19|few
CASGSTVLGRNTIYF
TGTGCCAGTGGATCAACAGTGCTGGGCCGCAACACCATATATTTT
>.|TRBJ1-1|15|TRBV12-3/TRBV12-4|few
CASSLGTGSTTEAFF
TGTGCCAGCAGTTTAGGTACAGGGAGCACCACTGAAGCTTTCTTT
>.|TRBJ2-2|17|TRBV28|.
CASSRMGNFGNTGELFF
TGTGCCAGCAGTAGGATGGGGAACTTCGGGAACACCGGGGAGCTGTTTTTT
>.|TRBJ2-7|13|TRBV29-1|.
CSVVVGSTYEQYF
TGCAGCGTTGTAGTCGGGAGCACCTACGAGCAGTACTTC
>.|TRBJ2-7|13|TRBV7-7|many
CASSLAQEYEQYF
TGTGCTAGCAGCTTAGCGCAAGAGTACGAGCAGTACTTC
>TRBD2|TRBJ2-1|16|TRBV6-2/TRBV6-3|few
CASSYLGLAYYNEQFF
TGTGCCAGCAGTTATCTGGGACTAGCGTACTACAATGAGCAGTTCTTC
>TRBD1|TRBJ2-2|16|TRBV19|.
CASSIETGGPSGELFF
TGTGCCAGTAGTATTGAGACAGGGGGTCCGAGTGGGGAGCTGTTTTTT
>TRBD1|TRBJ2-7|13|TRBV27|few
CASSFGRDREQYF
TGTGCCAGCAGTTTCGGCCGGGACAGGGAGCAGTACTTC
>.|TRBJ2-1|15|TRBV2|few
CASSSSLSGDTEQFF
TGTGCCAGCAGTTCCAGCCTCTCGGGGGACACTGAGCAGTTCTTC
>.|TRBJ2-5|14|TRBV5-6|.
CASSATGSQETQYF
TGTGCCAGCAGCGCCACGGGAAGCCAAGAGACCCAGTACTTC
>.|TRBJ2-7|15|TRBV25-1|.
CASSRGQDSYYEQYF
TGTGCCAGCAGCCGCGGGCAGGACAGCTACTACGAGCAGTACTTC
>TRBD1|TRBJ2-1|12|TRBV29-1|many
CSVEAGGNEQFF
TGCAGCGTTGAGGCAGGGGGAAATGAGCAGTTCTTC
>.|TRBJ1-6|15|TRBV5-1|few
CASSLVLGNNSPLHF
TGCGCCAGCAGCTTGGTTCTGGGAAATAATTCACCCCTCCACTTT
>TRBD2|TRBJ2-1|15|TRBV12-3/TRBV12-4|many
CASTSRTSGITEQFF
TGTGCCAGCACCAGTCGGACTAGCGGGATCACTGAGCAGTTCTTC
>TRBD1|TRBJ2-5|14|TRBV11-2|.
CASSTGQGLETQYF
TGTGCCAGCAGCACAGGACAGGGTTTGGAGACCCAGTACTTC
>.|TRBJ2-7|16|TRBV28|few
CASTKNAGQISYEQYF
TGTGCCAGCACTAAAAACGCGGGACAGATTTCCTACGAGCAGTACTTC
>TRBD1|TRBJ2-1|15|TRBV27|many
CASSFRQGLYNEQFF
TGTGCCAGCAGTTTTCGACAGGGCCTTTACAATGAGCAGTTCTTC
>.|TRBJ2-7|13|TRBV10-3|few
CAISEGWGHEQYF
TGTGCCATCAGTGAGGGGTGGGGCCACGAGCAGTACTTC
>.|TRBJ2-5|15|TRBV7-2|few
CASSLGSGAAETQYF
TGTGCCAGCAGCTTAGGTTCAGGGGCCGCAGAGACCCAGTACTTC
>TRBD2|TRBJ2-1|16|TRBV7-2|many
CASTPESGGPYNEQFF
TGTGCCAGCACCCCAGAGTCGGGAGGGCCCTACAATGAGCAGTTCTTC
>.|TRBJ2-5|12|TRBV12-3/TRBV12-4|once
CASSSTPKTQYF
TGTGCCAGCAGTTCAACCCCGAAGACCCAGTACTTC
>.|TRBJ1-5|15|TRBV12-3/TRBV12-4|few
CASSLTPYSNQPQHF
TGTGCCAGCAGTTTAACCCCCTATAGCAATCAGCCCCAGCATTTT
>.|TRBJ2-7|14|TRBV4-3|.
CASRWTVGSYEQYF
TGCGCCAGCAGGTGGACAGTCGGCTCCTACGAGCAGTACTTC
>.|TRBJ2-5|13|TRBV20-1|.
CSARDQTQGGQYF
TGCAGTGCTAGAGATCAAACCCAGGGGGGCCAGTACTTC
>TRBD1|TRBJ1-2|14|TRBV20-1|.
CSAGSGTGDYGYTF
TGCAGTGCTGGCTCCGGGACAGGGGACTATGGCTACACCTTC
>.|TRBJ1-1|13|TRBV25-1|few
CASLGPPITEAFF
TGTGCCAGCCTTGGACCCCCAATCACTGAAGCTTTCTTT
>.|TRBJ1-3|15|TRBV4-3|few
CASSQSRESGNTIYF
TGCGCCAGCAGCCAATCGAGGGAATCTGGAAACACCATATATTTT
>.|TRBJ2-7|14|TRBV12-3/TRBV12-4|.
CASSFSQSSYEQYF
TGTGCCAGCAGTTTCAGTCAAAGCTCCTACGAGCAGTACTTC
>TRBD2|TRBJ2-3|20|TRBV9|few
CASSVEMAGQPRGDTDTQYF
TGTGCCAGCAGCGTAGAAATGGCCGGCCAACCACGGGGGGACACAGATACGCAGTATTTT
>.|TRBJ1-6|14|TRBV4-2|.
CASSYLRDNSPLHF
TGTGCCAGCAGCTACTTAAGGGACAACTCACCCCTCCACTTT
>TRBD1|TRBJ1-2|15|TRBV4-2|many
CASSQETAQGVGYTF
TGTGCCAGCAGCCAAGAGACGGCCCAGGGGGTGGGCTACACCTTC
>TRBD1|TRBJ2-7|12|TRBV5-1|.
CASSTTGVEQYF
TGCGCCAGCAGCACGACAGGGGTCGAGCAGTACTTC
>TRBD2|TRBJ2-3|14|TRBV10-3|few
CATQPSGLIDTQYF
TGTGCCACCCAACCTAGCGGTCTTATAGATACGCAGTATTTT
>.|TRBJ2-5|14|TRBV5-8|.
CASSPPGGPETQYF
TGTGCCAGCAGCCCCCCTGGGGGGCCAGAGACCCAGTACTTC
>TRBD1|TRBJ1-5|17|TRBV4-1|.
CASSQGLQGARNQPQHF
TGCGCCAGCAGCCAAGGACTTCAGGGGGCGCGCAATCAGCCCCAGCATTTT
>TRBD2|TRBJ2-5|16|TRBV28|few
CATSRIVSGVGGTQYF
TGTGCCACAAGCAGGATAGTTAGCGGGGTTGGGGGGACCCAGTACTTC
>.|TRBJ2-7|14|TRBV3-1|few
CASSQDRSFYEQYF
TGTGCCAGCAGCCAGGACCGTAGCTTCTACGAGCAGTACTTC
>.|TRBJ2-7|14|TRBV5-1|.
CASGQIGPIGEQYF
TGCGCCAGCGGACAAATTGGACCCATCGGCGAGCAGTACTTC
>TRBD2|TRBJ2-1|15|TRBV9|many
CASSVEGEGYNEQFF
TGTGCCAGCAGCGTAGAAGGGGAGGGGTACAATGAGCAGTTCTTC
>.|TRBJ1-5|14|TRBV3-1|many
CASSLGVGNQPQHF
TGTGCCAGCAGCTTAGGGGTTGGGAATCAGCCCCAGCATTTT
>TRBD2|TRBJ2-7|15|TRBV27|.
CASSPVLAGGPEQYF
TGTGCCAGCAGTCCGGTACTAGCGGGAGGGCCCGAGCAGTACTTC
>TRBD2|TRBJ2-7|13|TRBV29-1|few
CSVAAGGGSEQYF
TGCAGCGTTGCGGCGGGGGGAGGCTCCGAGCAGTACTTC
>.|TRBJ1-2|15|TRBV5-1|.
CASSYQGGSRDGYTF
TGCGCCAGCAGCTATCAGGGCGGATCAAGGGATGGCTACACCTTC
>.|TRBJ2-5|15|TRBV3-1|few
CASSQLRQKGETQYF
TGTGCCAGCAGCCAACTTAGACAGAAGGGAGAGACCCAGTACTTC
>TRBD2|TRBJ2-1|17|TRBV28|.
CASSHPRDYLPYNEQFF
TGTGCCAGCAGCCACCCCCGGGACTATTTGCCCTACAATGAGCAGTTCTTC
>.|TRBJ2-3|16|TRBV5-6|.
CASSLFSGSRTDTQYF
TGTGCCAGCAGCCTCTTTTCGGGGTCGCGCACAGATACGCAGTATTTT
>.|TRBJ2-7|14|TRBV29-1|.
CSAKGGIRVGEQYF
TGCAGCGCCAAAGGGGGTATTCGTGTAGGCGAGCAGTACTTC
>.|TRBJ2-5|14|TRBV5-1|few
CASSLQDSQETQYF
TGCGCCAGCAGCCTCCAAGACAGTCAAGAGACCCAGTACTTC
>TRBD1|TRBJ1-5|16|TRBV6-1|few
CASSPTGAQSNQPQHF
TGTGCCAGCAGCCCCACAGGGGCCCAAAGCAATCAGCCCCAGCATTTT
>TRBD2|TRBJ2-1|21|TRBV4-1|few
CASSQDLFSGDRRGSYNEQFF
TGCGCCAGCAGCCAAGATCTGTTTAGCGGGGATCGCCGGGGCTCCTACAATGAGCAGTTCTTC
>TRBD1|TRBJ2-7|16|TRBV20-1|.
CSARDVGGLTIYEQYF
TGCAGTGCTAGAGATGTAGGGGGCCTAACTATCTACGAGCAGTACTTC
>TRBD1|TRBJ2-7|14|TRBV20-1|few
CSALDRWNSYEQYF
TGCAGTGCTCTGGACAGGTGGAACTCCTACGAGCAGTACTTC